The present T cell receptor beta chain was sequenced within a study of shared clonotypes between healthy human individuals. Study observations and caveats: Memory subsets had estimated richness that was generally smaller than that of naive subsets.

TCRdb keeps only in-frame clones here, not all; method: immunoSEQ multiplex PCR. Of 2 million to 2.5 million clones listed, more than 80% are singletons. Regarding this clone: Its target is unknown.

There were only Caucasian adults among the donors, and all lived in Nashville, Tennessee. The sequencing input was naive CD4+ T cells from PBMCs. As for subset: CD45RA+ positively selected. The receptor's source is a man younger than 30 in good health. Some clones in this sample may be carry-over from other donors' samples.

CDR3 loop: CASSLYRGLRETQYF. DNA of the CDR3: TGTGCCAGCAGTTTATACAGGGGGCTACGGGAGACCCAGTACTTC. The chain has TRBV28 and TRBJ2-5; 9 bases are a match to TRBD1. V shed 1 base and J 5 bases; nucleotides not matched to a gene: 5. CDR3 length: 15 amino acids. The germline V gene has CDR1 MDHEN and CDR2 SYDVKM.